This TCR beta chain was sequenced in a study of identical twins. Study outcomes and limitations: Twin-shared out-of-frame alpha sequences showed excess low generation probability.

Trimming at V came to 3 bases and at J to 4 bases, leaving 5 bases not matched to a gene. The CDR3 loop spans 13 amino acids. Germline V gives CDR1 SQVTM, CDR2 ANQGSEA. Addition of a universal primer site occurred through template switching, and cDNA carried unique molecular identifiers. TCRdb processed the 5' RACE reads anew with MiXCR; each CDR3 protein has one entry. This table holds about 260,000 distinct CDR3 sequences, 5.5% to 7% found once. This clonotype was counted between two and nine times. Its antigen remains unidentified. This sample was also put to use in a study of yellow fever vaccine responses in identical twins. As that study records: In identical twins, vaccine T cell responses appeared partly shared and partly individual.

The chain is built from TRBV29-1 and TRBJ2-7; 8 positions match TRBD2. The sequence was obtained from a woman aged 18-35 years in good health. Sequences were obtained from memory (CD45RO+) T cells sorted from blood. Here the CDR3 reads CSVDGSGVYEQYF. In DNA, the CDR3 is TGCAGCGTTGATGGTAGCGGGGTGTACGAGCAGTACTTC.